Below, 23 T cell receptor beta chains from the same sample are listed, as sequenced in a study of a mutant IDH1 vaccine in newly diagnosed glioma. Repertoires were generated with immunoSEQ multiplex PCR, while TCRdb's copy carries only in-frame clones and drops some. The table has approximately 25,000 clones, about three quarters seen once. Documented time point: week 5, during vaccination. In the vaccine, a single dose held 300 ug of the mutant IDH1 20-mer peptide, along with topical imiquimod. For these receptors, no antigen is known. The sample here was PBMCs, taken from a glioma patient whose treatment included an IDH1 peptide vaccine. The receptors originated from a man between 40 and 49 years old with glioma.

The V call is TRBV27, the J call TRBJ1-1; 9 bases match TRBD1. The junction had 9 bases not matched to a gene; V was cut back by 5 bases and J by 2 bases. The CDR3 loop spans 16 amino acids. Germline V lookup: CDR1 MNHEY, CDR2 SMNVEV (reference sequence). This chain's CDR3 is CASSQLPGQGNTEAFF. The CDR3 DNA reads as TGTGCCAGCAGTCAACTCCCGGGACAGGGTAACACTGAAGCTTTCTTT.

Worth noting for this clone: The identical CDR3 is also encoded by other nucleotide sequences in the sample. J is TRBJ2-3 and V is TRBV7-9; D call uncertain. The germline V gene has CDR1 SEHNR and CDR2 FQNEAQ (reference sequence). The CDR3 contains 12 residues. Trimming took 5 bases from V and 4 from J, leaving 7 bases between them. The CDR3 DNA reads TGTGCCAGCAGCCCGCTGTCAGATACGCAGTATTTT. Its translation: CASSPLSDTQYF.

This clone showed up just a few times. This chain joins TRBV4-1 and TRBJ1-1; D possibly corresponds to TRBD1 (6 bases). CDR1 MGHRA and CDR2 YSYEKL come from the germline V gene. V was shortened by 5 bases and J by 0 bases, with 13 bases between the two germline ends. This CDR3 is built from 15 residues. Here the CDR3 reads CASSSRDNLNTEAFF. DNA of the CDR3: TGCGCCAGCAGCTCCCGGGACAACCTGAACACTGAAGCTTTCTTT.

The rearrangement uses TRBV11-2 and TRBJ2-1; no definite D call. The germline CDR1 and CDR2 sequences are SGHAT and FQNNGV. The CDR3 is made up of 15 amino acids. The V end was cut by 3 bases, the J end by 0 bases, with 9 bases between. Written as DNA, the CDR3 is TGTGCCAGCAGCTTGGCGAGAAGCTCCTACAATGAGCAGTTCTTC. It encodes CASSLARSSYNEQFF.

CDR3 bases: TGTGCCAGCAGCTTAGATCCGGGCGTACGTGAAGCTTTCTTT. This encodes CASSLDPGVREAFF. J is TRBJ1-1 and V is TRBV7-2; D gene uncertain. From germline, CDR1 is SGHTA and CDR2 FQGNSA. This CDR3 has 14 residues. The germline V and J ends were trimmed by 1 base and 7 bases, with 13 bases remaining between them.

The rearrangement uses TRBV29-1 and TRBJ1-2; a weak D match, TRBD1 (5 bases). The CDR3 consists of 14 residues. Trimming left V 7 bases short and J 2 bases short, with 17 bases between. From germline, CDR1 is SQVTM and CDR2 ANQGSEA. The CDR3 sequence: CSGGTPGENYGYTF. The CDR3 DNA sequence: TGCAGCGGAGGGACGCCGGGTGAGAACTATGGCTACACCTTC.

This chain uses TRBV29-1 with TRBJ2-7, with D tentatively TRBD1 (5 bases). V lost 6 bases to trimming and J lost 2 bases, with 8 bases between them. The CDR3 runs to 11 residues. Germline lookup yields CDR1 SQVTM and CDR2 ANQGSEA. The CDR3 sequence: CSVDTAYEQYF. In nucleotides, the CDR3 is TGCAGCGTGGACACAGCCTACGAGCAGTACTTC.

Turning to this clone: Additional DNA sequences in this sample encode the identical CDR3. The chain joins TRBV5-1 to TRBJ2-2, with TRBD1 as a possible D gene (6 bases). This CDR3 region has 16 residues. From germline, CDR1 is SGHRS and CDR2 YFSETQ. The V end lost 1 base, the J end lost 1 base, and 11 bases lay between the germline ends. The CDR3 here is CASSLRQGQNTGELFF. CDR3 nucleotides: TGCGCCAGCAGCTTGCGTCAGGGGCAGAACACCGGGGAGCTGTTTTTT.

Note on this clone: Other nucleotide sequences from this sample produce the same CDR3. This CDR3 reads CASRTPGDTQYF. The CDR3 DNA follows: TGTGCCAGCAGAACCCCGGGAGATACGCAGTATTTT. The V call is TRBV28, the J call TRBJ2-3; D is ambiguous. CDR3 length: 12 residues. The V gene lost 6 bases and the J gene lost 5 bases, with 9 bases spanning the gap. The V gene's germline CDR1 is MDHEN and CDR2 SYDVKM.

The chain employs TRBV9 and TRBJ2-1; tentative D call: TRBD1 (5 bases). Trimming took 4 bases from V and 8 from J, leaving 19 bases between them. This CDR3 has 15 amino acids. Germline CDR1 reads SGDLS; CDR2 reads YYNGEE. The CDR3 DNA is TGTGCCAGCAGCCCTCAAGGACACCAAAGTCATGAGCAGTTCTTC. This sequence encodes CASSPQGHQSHEQFF.

By share of the sample, this clone is medium-sized. V usage is TRBV19 and J usage is TRBJ1-5; D is unresolved. Trimming left V 2 bases short and J 4 bases short, with 9 bases between. Germline assignment: CDR1 LNHDA and CDR2 SQIVND (reference sequence). The length of the CDR3 is 14 residues. CDR3 DNA: TGTGCCAGTAGTATAAACGCAGCTAATCAGCCCCAGCATTTT. It yields the protein CASSINAANQPQHF.

Concerning this clone: One end of the junction varies from germline; a read error may be responsible. V gene TRBV2 combines with J gene TRBJ1-5; 9 bases map to TRBD1. In germline, CDR1 is SNHLY, CDR2 FYNNEI. The CDR3 is 14 residues long. The CDR3 is CASSPGQGNQPQHF. CDR3 sequence (DNA): TGTGCCAGCAGTCCGGGACAGGGCAACCAGCCCCAGCATTTT.

V is TRBV27 and J is TRBJ2-1; 10 bases align to TRBD2. CDR3 length: 14 residues. The junction had 3 bases not matched to a gene; V was cut back by 5 bases and J by 5 bases. Germline V gene lookup returns CDR1 MNHEY and CDR2 SMNVEV (reference sequence). For the CDR3, the DNA is TGTGCCAGCAGTCCTAGCGGGAGCCACAATGAGCAGTTCTTC. It specifies CASSPSGSHNEQFF.

In its sample, this clone was seen once. The rearrangement uses TRBV11-2 and TRBJ2-7, with 9 nucleotides matching TRBD2. The ends lost 5 bases at V and 3 bases at J; junction bases unmatched: 11. The CDR3 sequence is 16 residues long. CDR1 is SGHAT, CDR2 FQNNGV, per germline. The CDR3: CASSPAGSGGLYEQYV. In DNA, the CDR3 is TGTGCCAGCAGCCCGGCCGGGAGCGGGGGGCTCTACGAGCAGTACGTC.

This sequence joins TRBV30 and TRBJ2-3; 11 bases align to TRBD2. V was clipped by 4 bases and J by 4 bases; unmatched bases: 7. This CDR3 contains 15 residues. The germline CDR1 and CDR2 sequences are GTSNPN and SVGIG (reference sequence). The CDR3 region is CAWTLSGRASDTQYF. The DNA of the CDR3 is TGTGCCTGGACCCTTAGCGGGAGGGCATCAGATACGCAGTATTTT.

This rearrangement joins TRBV9 to TRBJ1-2; D gene ambiguous. V lost 0 bases and J 7 bases, leaving 10 bases between the germline ends. This CDR3 has 13 residues. Germline V CDR1 and CDR2: SGDLS, YYNGEE. Here the CDR3 reads CASSVDQAGGYTF. As DNA, the CDR3 is TGTGCCAGCAGCGTAGACCAAGCGGGTGGCTACACCTTC.

This clone was counted a few times. The chain recombines TRBV11-3 with TRBJ2-3, with 8 bases lining up with TRBD1. The CDR3 is 15 amino acids. V trimming: 3 bases; J trimming: 7 bases; junction bases outside the gene matches: 9. Per germline, CDR1 SGHNT and CDR2 YENEEA. DNA for the CDR3: TGTGCCAGCAGCTTGGGTCAGGGGGCAGCAAATACGCAGTATTTT. Encoded protein: CASSLGQGAANTQYF.

This chain's CDR3 is CASSLLSGRNYEQFF. In DNA, the CDR3 is TGTGCCAGCAGCTTACTCAGCGGGAGAAACTATGAGCAGTTCTTC. The J gene is TRBJ2-1, the V gene TRBV11-2; TRBD2 matches 8 bases. V lost 2 bases and J lost 8; bases outside the gene matches: 8. This CDR3 region has 15 residues. Germline CDR1 reads SGHAT; CDR2 reads FQNNGV.

J is TRBJ2-1 and V is TRBV29-1, with 10 bases matching TRBD2. Germline CDR1 SQVTM, CDR2 ANQGSEA. Trimming at V came to 3 bases and at J to 5 bases, leaving 4 bases not matched to a gene. This CDR3 is built from 14 residues. The CDR3 reads CSVDEREGNNEQFF. The CDR3 region has the DNA TGCAGCGTTGACGAGCGGGAGGGGAACAATGAGCAGTTCTTC.

This chain joins TRBV5-6 and TRBJ2-7; D not resolved. Trimming cost V 1 base and J 6 bases, with 17 bases left between them. Germline V gives CDR1 SGHDT, CDR2 YYEEEE. This CDR3 has 15 amino acids. The DNA for the CDR3 is TGTGCCAGCAGCTTGTCGGCCCTAACCACGCGCGAGCAGTACTTC. Its translation: CASSLSALTTREQYF.

This clone was seen a few times. The chain carries TRBV7-9 and TRBJ1-1; D gene ambiguous. Germline V gene lookup returns CDR1 SEHNR and CDR2 FQNEAQ (reference sequence). The CDR3 is made up of 13 amino acids. The V end was cut by 2 bases, the J end by 1 base, with 5 bases between. The CDR3 DNA reads TGTGCCAGCAGCTTAAACCAGAACACTGAAGCTTTCTTT. Translation: CASSLNQNTEAFF.

The J gene is TRBJ2-7, the V gene TRBV7-2; D is possibly TRBD2 (7 bases). Germline assignment: CDR1 SGHTA and CDR2 FQGNSA. The CDR3 totals 14 residues. V shed 4 bases and J shed 3 bases, with 13 bases lying between them. The CDR3 coding sequence is TGTGCCAGCAGCTGGGGGAGGGGGGACTACGAGCAGTACGTC. This gives the protein CASSWGRGDYEQYV.

The table lists this clone with a few counts. The V and J genes are TRBV7-2 and TRBJ1-1, with a tentative D call TRBD1 (5 bases). V was shortened by 5 bases and J by 0 bases, with 7 bases between the two germline ends. The V gene's germline CDR1 is SGHTA and CDR2 FQGNSA. The CDR3 has 13 residues. CDR3 protein: CASSVTVNTEAFF. CDR3 DNA sequence: TGTGCCAGCAGCGTGACAGTGAACACTGAAGCTTTCTTT.